The rows below give T cell receptor beta chains drawn from one sample of a study of blood T cell repertoires in COVID-19. Sequencing used immunoSEQ multiplex PCR; TCRdb keeps in-frame clones, though not all of them. The sample lists around 330,000 clones, roughly 90% seen once, with more than 8.5% in the top ten. Specimen: PBMCs or T cells enriched from blood (not recorded which). These receptors were obtained from a woman aged 18-29 years who had recovered from COVID-19. The CDR3 runs from the conserved cysteine through the conserved F or W. Each record gives: J gene, V gene, CDR3 length, D gene, clone size, CDR3 DNA, CDR3 protein. The D gene is left open where the match is weak. Rows may omit the clone size; those that give it use once, few, many or a size class.

J gene: TRBJ1-5; V gene: TRBV2; CDR3 length: 14; D gene: -; clone size: few; CDR3 DNA: TGTGCCAGCAGTGAGGGCTTTACTAATCAGCCCCAGCATTTT; CDR3 protein: CASSEGFTNQPQHF
J gene: TRBJ1-2; V gene: TRBV4-3; CDR3 length: 15; D gene: TRBD1; clone size: -; CDR3 DNA: TGCGCCAGCAGCCGGACTTGGACAGGGCGAGATGGCTACACCTTC; CDR3 protein: CASSRTWTGRDGYTF
J gene: TRBJ2-2; V gene: TRBV2; CDR3 length: 15; D gene: -; clone size: -; CDR3 DNA: TGTGCCAGCAGTGAAGGACAGTCGAACACCGGGGAGCTGTTTTTT; CDR3 protein: CASSEGQSNTGELFF
J gene: TRBJ2-2; V gene: TRBV2; CDR3 length: 15; D gene: TRBD1; clone size: few; CDR3 DNA: TGTGCCAGCAGTTGGGACAGAACGAACACCGGGGAGCTGTTTTTT; CDR3 protein: CASSWDRTNTGELFF
J gene: TRBJ2-7; V gene: TRBV28; CDR3 length: 16; D gene: TRBD1; clone size: -; CDR3 DNA: TGTGCCAGCAGTTCTGAGAAGCGGACAGGGGCCTACGAGCAGTACTTC; CDR3 protein: CASSSEKRTGAYEQYF
J gene: TRBJ2-1; V gene: TRBV7-2; CDR3 length: 16; D gene: TRBD2; clone size: -; CDR3 DNA: TGTGCCAGCAGCTTAGCGGGGCTAGCGGGGTACAATGAGCAGTTCTTC; CDR3 protein: CASSLAGLAGYNEQFF
J gene: TRBJ2-7; V gene: TRBV6-2/TRBV6-3; CDR3 length: 15; D gene: TRBD1; clone size: once; CDR3 DNA: TGTGCCAGCAGTTACGTGGACAGGGGCCGCCACGAGCAGTACTTC; CDR3 protein: CASSYVDRGRHEQYF
J gene: TRBJ1-1; V gene: TRBV25-1; CDR3 length: 14; D gene: -; clone size: once; CDR3 DNA: TGTGCCAGCAAAGGTCCCGGGGAGAACACTGAAGCTTTCTTT; CDR3 protein: CASKGPGENTEAFF
J gene: TRBJ1-2; V gene: TRBV9; CDR3 length: 12; D gene: -; clone size: -; CDR3 DNA: TGTGCCAGCAGCACTTCAGGAAAAGGCTACACCTTC; CDR3 protein: CASSTSGKGYTF
J gene: TRBJ1-1; V gene: TRBV19; CDR3 length: 12; D gene: -; clone size: -; CDR3 DNA: TGTGCCAGTAGTATACGGACGGGGATGGCTTTCTTT; CDR3 protein: CASSIRTGMAFF
J gene: TRBJ2-5; V gene: TRBV7-2; CDR3 length: 14; D gene: TRBD2; clone size: -; CDR3 DNA: TGTGCCAGCAGCCTAAGACTAGCTACAGAGACCCAGTACTTC; CDR3 protein: CASSLRLATETQYF
J gene: TRBJ2-1; V gene: TRBV7-9; CDR3 length: 15; D gene: TRBD2; clone size: -; CDR3 DNA: TGTGCCAGCAGCTTAGCGTTAGCGGGAGCGGTTGAGCAGTTCTTC; CDR3 protein: CASSLALAGAVEQFF
J gene: TRBJ1-4; V gene: TRBV4-3; CDR3 length: 16; D gene: TRBD1; clone size: -; CDR3 DNA: TGCGCCAGCAGCCAAGTAACGGGACAGGGAAATGAAAAACTGTTTTTT; CDR3 protein: CASSQVTGQGNEKLFF
J gene: TRBJ2-3; V gene: TRBV7-2; CDR3 length: 16; D gene: -; clone size: -; CDR3 DNA: TGTGCCAGCAGCTCTAATAAGCTAGCGATCACAGATACGCAGTATTTT; CDR3 protein: CASSSNKLAITDTQYF
J gene: TRBJ2-3; V gene: TRBV7-9; CDR3 length: 14; D gene: -; clone size: -; CDR3 DNA: TGTGCCAGCAGCACAATCCCAAGCACAGATACGCAGTATTTT; CDR3 protein: CASSTIPSTDTQYF
J gene: TRBJ2-5; V gene: TRBV10-3; CDR3 length: 14; D gene: -; clone size: -; CDR3 DNA: TGTGCCATCAGTGCAGTGGGGGGTGGAGAGACCCAGTACTTC; CDR3 protein: CAISAVGGGETQYF
J gene: TRBJ1-1; V gene: TRBV6-5; CDR3 length: 16; D gene: TRBD1; clone size: -; CDR3 DNA: TGTGCCAGCAGTTACTCCTTTGCTGGGACAGGCGATAGAGCTTTCTTT; CDR3 protein: CASSYSFAGTGDRAFF
J gene: TRBJ1-6; V gene: TRBV25-1; CDR3 length: 14; D gene: TRBD1; clone size: once; CDR3 DNA: TGTGCCAGCAGTGAATGGCAGGGGGGCTCACCCCTCCACTTT; CDR3 protein: CASSEWQGGSPLHF
J gene: TRBJ1-2; V gene: TRBV30; CDR3 length: 14; D gene: -; clone size: -; CDR3 DNA: TGTGCCTGGAATTTTTCGCCGGAGGAAAGTGGCTACACCTTC; CDR3 protein: CAWNFSPEESGYTF
J gene: TRBJ2-7; V gene: TRBV5-1; CDR3 length: 14; D gene: -; clone size: -; CDR3 DNA: TGCGCCAGCAGCTTCCGTCAGGGGAGCTACGAGCAGTACTTC; CDR3 protein: CASSFRQGSYEQYF
J gene: TRBJ2-1; V gene: TRBV18; CDR3 length: 16; D gene: TRBD2; clone size: -; CDR3 DNA: TGTGCCAGCTCACCACGGACTAGCGGGGGGGCTAGTGAGCAGTTCTTC; CDR3 protein: CASSPRTSGGASEQFF
J gene: TRBJ2-7; V gene: TRBV25-1; CDR3 length: 16; D gene: -; clone size: -; CDR3 DNA: TGTGCCAGCAGCTACGTTTCTTGGGACAAGGGGAACGAGCAGTACTTC; CDR3 protein: CASSYVSWDKGNEQYF
J gene: TRBJ1-5; V gene: TRBV19; CDR3 length: 15; D gene: TRBD1; clone size: -; CDR3 DNA: TGTGCCACCAACGAACGGACAGGCTACAATCAGCCCCAGCATTTT; CDR3 protein: CATNERTGYNQPQHF
J gene: TRBJ2-1; V gene: TRBV11-2; CDR3 length: 12; D gene: -; clone size: once; CDR3 DNA: TGTGCCAGCAGCTCCCTCTTAATGAGGCAGTTCTTC; CDR3 protein: CASSSLLMRQFF
J gene: TRBJ1-5; V gene: TRBV18; CDR3 length: 17; D gene: TRBD1; clone size: once; CDR3 DNA: TGTGCCAGCTCACCGTTGGGACAGGGGGTAAGCAATCAGCCCCAGCATTTT; CDR3 protein: CASSPLGQGVSNQPQHF
J gene: TRBJ1-4; V gene: TRBV21-1; CDR3 length: 17; D gene: -; clone size: -; CDR3 DNA: TGTGCCAGCAGCAAAGCCCGACGACAGGGGAATAATGAAAAACTGTTTTTT; CDR3 protein: CASSKARRQGNNEKLFF
J gene: TRBJ2-1; V gene: TRBV5-1; CDR3 length: 17; D gene: TRBD2; clone size: -; CDR3 DNA: TGCGCCAGCAGAAACCGGGACGGACTAGCGGTCTACAATGAGCAGTTCTTC; CDR3 protein: CASRNRDGLAVYNEQFF
J gene: TRBJ2-5; V gene: TRBV10-3; CDR3 length: 16; D gene: TRBD2; clone size: -; CDR3 DNA: TGTGCCATCAGTGGGGGGGAGGGGAGAACGGGAGAGACCCAGTACTTC; CDR3 protein: CAISGGEGRTGETQYF
J gene: TRBJ1-2; V gene: TRBV7-9; CDR3 length: 15; D gene: TRBD1; clone size: -; CDR3 DNA: TGTGCCAGCAGCTTAGCCCCGGACAGGGACTATGGCTACACCTTC; CDR3 protein: CASSLAPDRDYGYTF
J gene: TRBJ1-1; V gene: TRBV7-8; CDR3 length: 16; D gene: -; clone size: -; CDR3 DNA: TGTGCCAGCAGCTTAGACCTACGGGAGGGGAGCACTGAAGCTTTCTTT; CDR3 protein: CASSLDLREGSTEAFF
J gene: TRBJ2-1; V gene: TRBV6-5; CDR3 length: 15; D gene: TRBD1; clone size: -; CDR3 DNA: TGTGCCAGCAGCGGCGACAGGGAATCTGGCAATGAGCAGTTCTTC; CDR3 protein: CASSGDRESGNEQFF
J gene: TRBJ2-1; V gene: TRBV7-3; CDR3 length: 15; D gene: TRBD1; clone size: once; CDR3 DNA: TGTGCCAGCAGCTTAGAGGGGACAGGCTACAATGAGCAGTTCTTC; CDR3 protein: CASSLEGTGYNEQFF
J gene: TRBJ1-1; V gene: TRBV10-3; CDR3 length: 15; D gene: -; clone size: -; CDR3 DNA: TGTGCCATCAGTGAGTCGGGGGGGACGAACACTGAAGCTTTCTTT; CDR3 protein: CAISESGGTNTEAFF
J gene: TRBJ2-5; V gene: TRBV2; CDR3 length: 15; D gene: -; clone size: -; CDR3 DNA: TGTGCCAGCAGTGAACCGGGGGGCCTCCAAGAGACCCAGTACTTC; CDR3 protein: CASSEPGGLQETQYF
J gene: TRBJ2-3; V gene: TRBV9; CDR3 length: 13; D gene: -; clone size: few; CDR3 DNA: TGTGCCAGCAGCGTAGTGGAGACGGATACGCAGTATTTT; CDR3 protein: CASSVVETDTQYF
J gene: TRBJ1-1; V gene: TRBV20-1; CDR3 length: 11; D gene: TRBD1; clone size: -; CDR3 DNA: TGCAGTGCTGCCGGGACAGGGGAAGCTTTCTTT; CDR3 protein: CSAAGTGEAFF
J gene: TRBJ1-2; V gene: TRBV5-1; CDR3 length: 14; D gene: TRBD1; clone size: -; CDR3 DNA: TGCGCCAGCAGCTTGGTTGGACAGGACTATGGCTACACCTTC; CDR3 protein: CASSLVGQDYGYTF
J gene: TRBJ2-1; V gene: TRBV24-1; CDR3 length: 16; D gene: TRBD2; clone size: -; CDR3 DNA: TGTGCCACCAGTGATCCCCGGACTAGCGGGAACAATGAGCAGTTCTTC; CDR3 protein: CATSDPRTSGNNEQFF
J gene: TRBJ1-6; V gene: TRBV7-2; CDR3 length: 16; D gene: -; clone size: -; CDR3 DNA: TGTGCCAGCAGCTTAGTTGCGGGGTTCATGGGTTCACCCCTCCACTTT; CDR3 protein: CASSLVAGFMGSPLHF
J gene: TRBJ1-4; V gene: TRBV7-2; CDR3 length: 15; D gene: -; clone size: -; CDR3 DNA: TGTGCCAGCAGCTCCCAGGGTTCAACTAATGAAAAACTGTTTTTT; CDR3 protein: CASSSQGSTNEKLFF
J gene: TRBJ2-2; V gene: TRBV7-2; CDR3 length: 14; D gene: -; clone size: -; CDR3 DNA: TGTGCCAGCAGCTCGCAGGGAACCACCGGGGAGCTGTTTTTT; CDR3 protein: CASSSQGTTGELFF
J gene: TRBJ2-5; V gene: TRBV28; CDR3 length: 14; D gene: TRBD2; clone size: -; CDR3 DNA: TGTGCCAGCAGTTTGGGGGGGGGCCAAGAGACCCAGTACTTC; CDR3 protein: CASSLGGGQETQYF
J gene: TRBJ2-7; V gene: TRBV7-2; CDR3 length: 15; D gene: -; clone size: -; CDR3 DNA: TGTGCCAGCAGCTTAGATGAGGAGGGCTCCTACGAGCAGTACTTC; CDR3 protein: CASSLDEEGSYEQYF
J gene: TRBJ1-1; V gene: TRBV3-1/TRBV3-2; CDR3 length: 14; D gene: -; clone size: once; CDR3 DNA: TGTGCCAGCAGCTTACAGGAAGGTTCCACTGAAGCTTTCTTT; CDR3 protein: CASSLQEGSTEAFF